One sample yielded the 24 T cell receptor beta chains listed below, sequenced in a study of blood T cell repertoires in COVID-19 (dated by TCRdb to between 2020 and 2021). Libraries came from the immunoSEQ multiplex PCR assay. TCRdb took this table from immuneACCESS and kept in-frame rearrangements with V and J called. Such tables lack part of the clones; where checked against another copy, unresolved V genes explain under half of the gap, and the rest is unexplained. Across this sample there are approximately 88,000 clones, with about 74% seen only once. The biggest ten clones account for about half of the sample. The sample comprised peripheral blood. All receptors derive from a human donor in a cohort sampled during active COVID-19.

The rearrangement uses TRBV2 and TRBJ2-3, with D possibly TRBD2 on 5 matching bases. The CDR3 has 15 amino acids. The germline V gene has CDR1 SNHLY and CDR2 FYNNEI. Trimming took off 4 bases at V and 0 bases at J, with 11 bases between the two ends. DNA of the CDR3: TGTGCCAGCAGTGCTCAGCGGACTAGCACAGATACGCAGTATTTT. Translated, it gives CASSAQRTSTDTQYF.

This chain uses TRBV7-2 with TRBJ1-1, with D hard to call. This CDR3 spans 14 amino acids. Germline V gene lookup returns CDR1 SGHTA and CDR2 FQGNSA. V lost 3 bases and J 6 bases, leaving 14 bases between the germline ends. The CDR3 spells CASSLTAGSAEAFF. DNA for the CDR3: TGTGCCAGCAGCTTGACGGCGGGGAGCGCTGAAGCTTTCTTT.

V and J are TRBV5-5 and TRBJ1-6, with D perhaps matching TRBD1 (5 bases). The V and J ends lost 3 bases and 4 bases respectively, with 8 bases between them. The CDR3 consists of 14 residues. Germline lookup yields CDR1 SGHKS and CDR2 YYEKEE (reference sequence). CDR3 sequence reads: CASSWGGYNSPLHF. The CDR3 coding sequence is TGTGCCAGCAGCTGGGGGGGGTATAATTCACCCCTCCACTTT. Looking up the rest from reference TRBV5-5 and TRBJ1-6 gives the full variable domain: DAGVTQSPTHLIKTRGQQVTLRCSPISGHKSVSWYQQVLGQGPQFIFQYYEKEERGRGNFPDRFSARQFPNYSSELNVNALLLGDSALYLCASSWGGYNSPLHFGNGTRLTVT.

As to this clone: The sample has other DNA sequences that encode this CDR3 too. Here the CDR3 reads CASSRWTGTGNQPQHF. The CDR3 coding sequence is TGTGCCAGCAGCCGTTGGACAGGGACCGGCAATCAGCCCCAGCATTTT. The rearrangement links TRBV7-9 to TRBJ1-5, with 8 positions matching TRBD1. The CDR3 spans 16 residues. J was trimmed by 2 bases and V by 5 bases; bases with no gene match: 8. Germline V gives CDR1 SEHNR, CDR2 FQNEAQ (reference sequence).

This rearrangement joins TRBV5-5 to TRBJ1-6; D is undetermined. The V gene's germline CDR1 is SGHKS and CDR2 YYEKEE (reference sequence). The CDR3 loop spans 14 amino acids. V shed 2 bases and J shed 7 bases, with 10 bases lying between them. CDR3 sequence reads: CASSFGAGNSPLHF. In DNA form, the CDR3 reads TGTGCCAGCAGCTTTGGTGCGGGGAATTCACCCCTCCACTTT. The full variable domain, rest sourced from reference TRBV5-5 and TRBJ1-6, is DAGVTQSPTHLIKTRGQQVTLRCSPISGHKSVSWYQQVLGQGPQFIFQYYEKEERGRGNFPDRFSARQFPNYSSELNVNALLLGDSALYLCASSFGAGNSPLHFGNGTRLTVT.

The rearrangement links TRBV27 to TRBJ2-3; 7 nucleotides agree with TRBD2. CDR1 and CDR2 from the germline V gene are MNHEY and SMNVEV (reference sequence). V shed 7 bases and J 6 bases; nucleotides not matched to a gene: 16. The length of the CDR3 is 16 residues. Here the CDR3 reads CASKQPGTNPPDTQYF. CDR3 nucleotide sequence: TGTGCCAGCAAACAACCCGGGACTAACCCCCCCGATACGCAGTATTTT.

The chain uses TRBV7-3 and TRBJ2-7, with D perhaps matching TRBD1 (5 bases). The CDR3 runs 14 residues. The germline V gene encodes CDR1 SGHTA and CDR2 FQGTGA. The ends were cut back, 2 bases at V and 5 bases at J, with 13 bases in the middle. The DNA of the CDR3 is TGTGCCAGCAGCTTACCGGAAAGGGGCAACGAGCAGTACTTC. Translating gives CASSLPERGNEQYF.

The J gene is TRBJ2-2, the V gene TRBV7-2; 9 nucleotides match TRBD2. CDR1 and CDR2 from the germline V gene are SGHTA and FQGNSA. This CDR3 region has 15 residues. Trimming at V came to 3 bases and at J to 8 bases, leaving 7 bases not matched to a gene. For the CDR3, the DNA is TGTGCCAGCAGCTTGTCTAGCGGGACCAAAGGGGAGCTGTTTTTT. Its protein is CASSLSSGTKGELFF.

CDR3 in amino acids: CASSNKGQGHGYTF. The CDR3 DNA is TGTGCCAGCAGTAACAAAGGACAGGGTCACGGCTACACCTTC. The V call is TRBV2, the J call TRBJ1-2; 8 positions agree with TRBD1. The CDR3 runs 14 residues. With 5 bases clipped from V and 8 bases from J, the junction kept 10 bases outside the gene matches. The germline V gene has CDR1 SNHLY and CDR2 FYNNEI.

Only a few counts were recorded for this clone. The chain uses TRBV15 and TRBJ1-1; D is unclear. Trimming removed 0 bases from V and 7 bases from J, with 9 bases in between. The CDR3 totals 13 residues. Germline V gives CDR1 LNHNV, CDR2 YYDKDF (reference sequence). CDR3 DNA sequence: TGTGCCACCAGCAGAGATTTGGCTGTTGAAGCTTTCTTT. It is translated as CATSRDLAVEAFF.

Many counts were recorded for this clone. The chain employs TRBV2 and TRBJ2-2; the D is unclear. The CDR3 has 13 residues. The V gene lost 6 bases and the J gene lost 1 base, with 6 bases spanning the gap. Germline V gene lookup returns CDR1 SNHLY and CDR2 FYNNEI. DNA for the CDR3: TGTGCCAGCAGGCGGCTGAACACCGGGGAGCTGTTTTTT. Amino acid sequence: CASRRLNTGELFF.

V usage is TRBV6-6 and J usage is TRBJ1-1, with a possible D match to TRBD1 (5 bases). The length of the CDR3 is 15 residues. Germline V CDR1 and CDR2: MNHNY, SVGAGI (reference sequence). V gave up 0 bases and J gave up 6 bases, with 14 bases separating them. CDR3 amino acids: CASSYSAGRGPEAFF. The CDR3, as DNA: TGTGCCAGCAGTTACTCCGCAGGGAGGGGCCCTGAAGCTTTCTTT.

This chain links TRBV28 with TRBJ2-7; TRBD2 might be the D (6 bases). The CDR3 contains 17 residues. Germline-derived CDR1 and CDR2 are MDHEN and SYDVKM. V was clipped by 6 bases and J by 1 base, with 22 bases between them. CDR3 in DNA: TGTGCCAGCAGAACTGCGGGGTGGGCGGGTGAGTCCTACGAGCAGTACTTC. Protein: CASRTAGWAGESYEQYF.

This clone was seen only once. The V and J genes are TRBV7-2 and TRBJ2-7, with 12 nucleotides matching TRBD2. The CDR3 extends over 15 amino acids. The V gene end was trimmed by 5 bases and the J gene end by 7 bases; junction bases not matched to a gene: 9. CDR1 SGHTA and CDR2 FQGNSA come from the germline V gene. CDR3 bases: TGTGCCAGCAGCCCCAGGACTAGCGGGACCAGAGAGCAGTACTTC. It translates to CASSPRTSGTREQYF. Full variable domain (rest looked up from reference TRBV7-2 and TRBJ2-7): GAGVSQSPSNKVTEKGKDVELRCDPISGHTALYWYRQSLGQGLEFLIYFQGNSAPDKSGLPSDRFSAERTGGSVSTLTIQRTQQEDSAVYLCASSPRTSGTREQYFGPGTRLTVT.

This sequence joins TRBV6-2 or TRBV6-3 and TRBJ1-2, with D perhaps TRBD1 (6 bases). The germline V and J ends were trimmed by 0 bases and 6 bases, with 11 bases remaining between them. The CDR3 is 14 residues long. The germline V gene has CDR1 MNHEY and CDR2 SVGEGT. The CDR3 coding sequence is TGTGCCAGCAGTTACTCGGGGACATCCAATGGCTACACCTTC. The encoded protein is CASSYSGTSNGYTF.

The chain combines TRBV5-1 with TRBJ2-7; TRBD2 aligns across 8 bases. Losses at the gene ends were 0 bases for V and 6 bases for J; bases not matched to a gene: 5. Germline-derived CDR1 and CDR2 are SGHRS and YFSETQ. This CDR3 is 14 amino acids long. The DNA for the CDR3 is TGCGCCAGCAGCTTGGTTAGCGGGATTTTCGAGCAGTACTTC. Protein sequence: CASSLVSGIFEQYF.

The chain employs TRBV9 and TRBJ1-1; a possible D gene is TRBD1 (6 bases). V was pared by 2 bases and J by 1 base, with 6 bases between. This CDR3 contains 13 residues. Looked up from germline, CDR1 is SGDLS and CDR2 is YYNGEE. The CDR3 is CASSVGANTEAFF. CDR3 coding DNA: TGTGCCAGCAGCGTGGGGGCGAACACTGAAGCTTTCTTT.

This clone was counted once. The genes are TRBV28 and TRBJ2-7, with D unclear. V shed 3 bases and J shed 2 bases, with 8 bases lying between them. CDR3 length: 13 residues. The germline gives CDR1 MDHEN, CDR2 SYDVKM. The CDR3 sequence is CASSFPAAYEQYF. CDR3 nucleotides: TGTGCCAGCAGTTTCCCCGCAGCCTACGAGCAGTACTTC.

This chain uses TRBV5-4 with TRBJ2-6; D is ambiguous. Trimming removed 4 bases from V and 4 bases from J, with 6 bases in between. Germline CDR1 is SGHNT and CDR2 is YYREEE (reference sequence). The CDR3 is 13 amino acids. This chain's CDR3 is CASSIYGANVLTF. The CDR3 region has the DNA TGTGCCAGCAGCATCTACGGGGCCAACGTCCTGACTTTC.

The genes are TRBV19 and TRBJ1-1, with a weak D call TRBD1 (5 bases). This CDR3 is 14 amino acids long. Trimming shortened V by 5 bases and J by 6 bases, and 16 bases separated the two germline ends. CDR1 is LNHDA, CDR2 SQIVND, per germline (reference sequence). The CDR3 DNA follows: TGTGCCAGTAGTGGACAAAGAAGAGTCTCTGAAGCTTTCTTT. It specifies CASSGQRRVSEAFF.

The chain joins TRBV9 to TRBJ2-3; D unclear. The CDR3 spans 13 residues. V was cut by 6 bases and J by 2 bases, with 10 bases left in between. The germline CDR1 and CDR2 sequences are SGDLS and YYNGEE. CDR3 in DNA: TGTGCCAGCAACCACCAGAACACAGATACGCAGTATTTT. Translating gives CASNHQNTDTQYF. Full variable domain (remainder filled in from reference TRBV9 and TRBJ2-3): DSGVTQTPKHLITATGQRVTLRCSPRSGDLSVYWYQQSLDQGLQFLIQYYNGEERAKGNILERFSAQQFPDLHSELNLSSLELGDSALYFCASNHQNTDTQYFGPGTRLTVL.

The chain uses TRBV5-4 and TRBJ2-7, with 11 bases fitting TRBD2. This CDR3 region has 15 residues. The V gene's germline CDR1 is SGHNT and CDR2 YYREEE (reference sequence). V lost 0 bases, J lost 5 bases, and 4 bases stayed unmatched. The CDR3 nucleotides are TGTGCCAGCAGCTTGGGTAGCGGGAGGGACCACGAGCAGTACTTC. This translates into CASSLGSGRDHEQYF.

This clone was detected once. The chain links TRBV6-5 to TRBJ2-7; 7 nucleotides align to TRBD1. The CDR3 runs to 14 residues. Germline CDR1 MNHEY, CDR2 SVGAGI. Unmatched junction bases numbered 7, after V lost 7 bases and J lost 1 base. DNA of the CDR3: TGTGCCAGCATGACCGGGACAGCATCCTACGAGCAGTACTTC. The encoded protein is CASMTGTASYEQYF.

The chain has TRBV4-1 and TRBJ2-1; a possible D gene is TRBD2 (5 bases). Deletions cut 1 base from V and 7 bases from J, with 8 bases between. Germline loops: CDR1 MGHRA, CDR2 YSYEKL. The CDR3 spans 13 residues. Here the CDR3 DNA reads TGCGCCAGCAGCCAAGTTCGGGGAAATGAGCAGTTCTTC. Translated, it gives CASSQVRGNEQFF.